The clone carrying this TCR beta chain was seen a few times. These data originate in a study of T-cell reconstitution after alpha-beta-depleted transplantation in children. Germline values: CDR1 MDHEN, CDR2 SYDVKM. The V segment lost 4 bases and the J segment 0 bases; nucleotides outside the gene matches: 11. The CDR3 spans 17 residues. For TCRbeta, the library was prepared with unique molecular identifiers. Via MiXCR, TCRdb re-called the PCR reads, giving one row per CDR3 protein. The sample shows hundreds of thousands of distinct CDR3 sequences, around 17% of them seen only once. Sequenced here: PBMCs from the stem cell graft donor, sampled from the stem cell graft. The chain joins TRBV28 to TRBJ2-7, with 8 positions matching TRBD2. This receptor was obtained from a human donor who donated a stem cell graft to a child with acute myeloid leukemia. The CDR3 loop reads CASSSQLLAADSYEQYV. CDR3 in DNA: TGTGCCAGCAGTTCCCAGTTACTAGCGGCCGACTCCTACGAGCAGTACGTC.